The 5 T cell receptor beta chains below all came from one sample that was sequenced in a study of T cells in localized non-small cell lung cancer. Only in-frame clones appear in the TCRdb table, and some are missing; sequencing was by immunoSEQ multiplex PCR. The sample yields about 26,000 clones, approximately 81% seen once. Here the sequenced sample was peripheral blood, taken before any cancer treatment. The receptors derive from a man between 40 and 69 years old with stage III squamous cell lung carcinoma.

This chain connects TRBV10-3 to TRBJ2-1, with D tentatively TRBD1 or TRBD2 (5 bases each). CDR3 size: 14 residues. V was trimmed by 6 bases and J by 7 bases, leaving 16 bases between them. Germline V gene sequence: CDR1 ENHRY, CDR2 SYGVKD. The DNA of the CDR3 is TGTGCCATCAGACGGGACCCCGAGGTAAATGAGCAGTTCTTC. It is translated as CAIRRDPEVNEQFF.

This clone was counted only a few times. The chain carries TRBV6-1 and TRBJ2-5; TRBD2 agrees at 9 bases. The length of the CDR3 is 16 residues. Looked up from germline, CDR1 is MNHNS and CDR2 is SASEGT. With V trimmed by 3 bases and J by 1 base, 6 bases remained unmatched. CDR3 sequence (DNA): TGTGCCAGCAGTGAGTTGGGCGGGGGGGCCCAAGAGACCCAGTACTTC. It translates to CASSELGGGAQETQYF.

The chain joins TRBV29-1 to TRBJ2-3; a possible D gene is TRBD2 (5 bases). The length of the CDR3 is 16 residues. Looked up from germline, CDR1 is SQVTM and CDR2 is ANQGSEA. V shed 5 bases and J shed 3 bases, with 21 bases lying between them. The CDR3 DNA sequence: TGCAGCGTTTTGTCCGGGGAGTCTGCTGTAACAGATACGCAGTATTTT. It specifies CSVLSGESAVTDTQYF.

The CDR3 loop reads CASSLARGPWYEQYV. CDR3 sequence (DNA): TGTGCCAGCAGCTTGGCAAGAGGGCCCTGGTACGAGCAGTACGTC. V and J are TRBV7-2 and TRBJ2-7; tentatively, D is TRBD2 (5 bases). Trimming shortened V by 3 bases and J by 4 bases, and 16 bases separated the two germline ends. The CDR3 has 15 residues. In germline, CDR1 is SGHTA, CDR2 FQGNSA.

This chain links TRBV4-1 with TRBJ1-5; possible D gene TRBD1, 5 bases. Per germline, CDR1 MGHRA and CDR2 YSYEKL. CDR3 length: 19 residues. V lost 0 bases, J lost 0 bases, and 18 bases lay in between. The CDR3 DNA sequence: TGCGCCAGCAGCCAAGAAGGGGCGGGCGTTTTCCATAGCAATCAGCCCCAGCATTTT. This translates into CASSQEGAGVFHSNQPQHF.